Described below is a single TCR beta chain sequence and its context. Its matching antigen is unknown. The source of the sample is a study of cytomegalovirus exposure and HLA in healthy donors. Findings and caveats of the study: A later analysis associated under 20,000 TCR beta sequences with HLA alleles at a 0.05 false discovery rate. Being productive about 90% or about 30% of the time was typical of most TCR beta V segments in an earlier analysis.

Trimming removed 0 bases from V and 3 bases from J; junction bases left unmatched: 5. The CDR3 totals 16 residues. Germline values: CDR1 LGHNA, CDR2 YNFKEQ. PCR was performed using 60 Vbeta and 13 Jbeta primers. Assay used: immunoSEQ multiplex PCR; TCRdb lists only in-frame clones, some missing. This sample contains some 200,000 clones. The sample was PBMCs. This receptor was identified in a girl aged 2 to 9 in good health and CMV-seropositive. This sequence joins TRBV4-2 and TRBJ2-7; 10 bases match TRBD2. This CDR3 is CASSQDSSGSHYEQYF. The DNA of the CDR3 is TGTGCCAGCAGCCAAGATTCTAGCGGGAGCCACTACGAGCAGTACTTC.